The 10 T cell receptor beta chains below come from one sample, sequenced in a study of control samples from healthy donors and cancer patients. Only in-frame clones appear in the TCRdb table, and some are missing; sequencing was by immunoSEQ multiplex PCR. The data show about 190,000 clones, and the top ten clones hold about 2.2%. The sequencing input was blood. The receptors derive from a woman in her 30s in good health.

The chain employs TRBV7-2 and TRBJ1-5; D unclear. V lost 2 bases, J lost 3 bases, and 5 bases lay in between. Germline CDR1 reads SGHTA; CDR2 reads FQGNSA. This CDR3 comprises 13 residues. The CDR3 DNA sequence: TGTGCCAGCAGCTTACGGGACAATCAGCCCCAGCATTTT. The encoded protein is CASSLRDNQPQHF.

The CDR3 DNA reads as TGTGCCAGCAGTTTGGGGGGATTTCAGCCCCAGCATTTT. Its translation: CASSLGGFQPQHF. The chain joins TRBV12-3 or TRBV12-4 to TRBJ1-5, with D possibly matching TRBD1 (5 bases). This CDR3 contains 13 residues. V lost 3 bases, J lost 6 bases, and 9 bases lay in between.

Worth noting for this clone: The sample contains more than one DNA sequence encoding this CDR3. The chain couples TRBV11-2 to TRBJ1-5, with no clear D. Trimming removed 1 base at V and 0 bases at J, with 7 bases between. The CDR3 runs to 15 residues. Germline-derived CDR1 and CDR2 are SGHAT and FQNNGV. CDR3 loop: CASSLGQYSNQPQHF. CDR3 coding DNA: TGTGCCAGCAGCTTAGGCCAGTATAGCAATCAGCCCCAGCATTTT. Supplemented by reference TRBV11-2 and TRBJ1-5, the full variable domain reads EAGVAQSPRYKIIEKRQSVAFWCNPISGHATLYWYQQILGQGPKLLIQFQNNGVVDDSQLPKDRFSAERLKGVDSTLKIQPAKLEDSAVYLCASSLGQYSNQPQHFGDGTRLSIL.

V is TRBV6-5 and J is TRBJ1-4; D gene uncertain. The CDR3 contains 16 residues. CDR1 is MNHEY and CDR2 is SVGAGI in the germline V gene. Trimming left V 0 bases short and J 0 bases short, with 8 bases between. This CDR3 reads CASSYSSLSTNEKLFF. CDR3 in DNA: TGTGCCAGCAGTTACTCGAGTTTGTCAACTAATGAAAAACTGTTTTTT.

The chain joins TRBV5-1 to TRBJ2-1; perhaps TRBD2 as D (6 bases). The CDR3 has 15 residues. Trimming cost V 3 bases and J 4 bases, with 14 bases left between them. In germline, CDR1 is SGHRS, CDR2 YFSETQ. In DNA form, the CDR3 reads TGCGCCAGCAGCTGGGCCGCGGGGCTTTACAATGAGCAGTTCTTC. Residues: CASSWAAGLYNEQFF.

This chain links TRBV18 with TRBJ2-2; no clear D. With 7 bases removed from V and 6 bases from J, the gap between germline ends came to 12 bases. The V gene's germline CDR1 is KGHSH and CDR2 LQKENI. This CDR3 spans 13 amino acids. CDR3 nucleotides: TGTGCCAGCTACGCAGAATCAGCCGGGGAGCTGTTTTTT. The encoded protein is CASYAESAGELFF.

V gene TRBV6-5 combines with J gene TRBJ2-2; 11 bases agree with TRBD2. Germline V gene lookup returns CDR1 MNHEY and CDR2 SVGAGI. Trimming cost V 2 bases and J 4 bases; bases outside gene matches: 3. The CDR3 is made up of 16 amino acids. CDR3 nucleotides: TGTGCCAGCAGTTACGGGACTAGCGGTAGCACCGGGGAGCTGTTTTTT. Its protein is CASSYGTSGSTGELFF.

The chain links TRBV6-5 to TRBJ1-1, with D maybe TRBD1 (6 bases). V shed 7 bases and J shed 5 bases, with 11 bases lying between them. The CDR3 has 12 residues. Germline assignment: CDR1 MNHEY and CDR2 SVGAGI. CDR3 residues: CASMARGTEAFF. CDR3 DNA sequence: TGTGCCAGCATGGCAAGGGGGACTGAAGCTTTCTTT.

This chain connects TRBV19 to TRBJ1-6, with no clear D. CDR1 and CDR2 from the germline V gene are LNHDA and SQIVND (reference sequence). This CDR3 contains 14 residues. V was cut by 5 bases and J by 4 bases, with 9 bases left in between. DNA for the CDR3: TGTGCCAGTAGTCTGGCCGGATATAATTCACCCCTCCACTTT. Translating gives CASSLAGYNSPLHF.

The V and J genes are TRBV4-1 and TRBJ2-3; possible D gene TRBD1, 5 bases. The V gene's germline CDR1 is MGHRA and CDR2 YSYEKL. The CDR3 runs 14 residues. V lost 0 bases to trimming and J lost 3 bases, with 7 bases between them. CDR3 nucleotide sequence: TGCGCCAGCAGCCAAGAGTACAGGACAGATACGCAGTATTTT. It yields the protein CASSQEYRTDTQYF.